The 25 T cell receptor beta chains below were found in one sample sequenced in a study of shared clonotypes between healthy human individuals. Assay used: immunoSEQ multiplex PCR; TCRdb lists only in-frame clones, some missing. Of about 2.3 million clones listed, approximately 93% are singletons. Specimen: naive CD4+ T cells from PBMCs. As to subset: CD45RA+ positively selected. The receptors shown here come from a man aged 18 to 30 in good health. Some clones in this sample may be carry-over from other donors' samples.

Here the CDR3 reads CASSSPAGNQETQYF. CDR3 sequence (DNA): TGTGCCAGCAGCTCCCCAGCGGGGAACCAAGAGACCCAGTACTTC. The chain employs TRBV7-2 and TRBJ2-5, with TRBD2 identical over 7 bases. CDR1 is SGHTA, CDR2 FQGNSA, per germline. The V segment lost 4 bases and the J segment 0 bases; nucleotides outside the gene matches: 5. The CDR3 consists of 15 residues.

The genes are TRBV6-6 and TRBJ2-7; no reliable D call. The CDR3 contains 16 residues. Trimming removed 2 bases at V and 0 bases at J, with 14 bases between. Germline values: CDR1 MNHNY, CDR2 SVGAGI (reference sequence). This CDR3 is CASSYRGDLFSYEQYF. The CDR3 coding sequence is TGTGCCAGCAGTTACCGTGGGGATCTGTTCTCCTACGAGCAGTACTTC.

This sequence joins TRBV6-5 and TRBJ2-7; D is unclear. Germline CDR1 MNHEY, CDR2 SVGAGI. This CDR3 is 12 amino acids long. The V end was cut by 3 bases, the J end by 5 bases, with 8 bases between. The CDR3 spells CASSYQGNEQYF. CDR3 coding DNA: TGTGCCAGCAGTTATCAAGGGAACGAGCAGTACTTC.

This clone was seen once. The V call is TRBV5-5, the J call TRBJ2-6; D unclear. Germline V CDR1 and CDR2: SGHKS, YYEKEE (reference sequence). V was shortened by 1 base and J by 4 bases, with 3 bases between the two germline ends. The CDR3 length is 13 residues. CDR3 in amino acids: CASSLLGANVLTF. The DNA of the CDR3 is TGTGCCAGCAGCTTGCTAGGGGCCAACGTCCTGACTTTC. Full variable domain (rest looked up from reference TRBV5-5 and TRBJ2-6): DAGVTQSPTHLIKTRGQQVTLRCSPISGHKSVSWYQQVLGQGPQFIFQYYEKEERGRGNFPDRFSARQFPNYSSELNVNALLLGDSALYLCASSLLGANVLTFGAGSRLTVL.

The chain combines TRBV7-9 with TRBJ2-7, with D possibly TRBD2 on 6 matching bases. Trimming took off 1 base at V and 4 bases at J, with 14 bases between the two ends. The CDR3 consists of 15 residues. CDR1 is SEHNR, CDR2 FQNEAQ, per germline (reference sequence). The CDR3 DNA reads TGTGCCAGCAGCTTAGAGGCCGGGGCGGGGTACGAGCAGTACTTC. Amino acid sequence: CASSLEAGAGYEQYF.

The rearrangement links TRBV5-1 to TRBJ1-1; D unresolved. V was pared by 0 bases and J by 5 bases, with 14 bases between. CDR1 and CDR2 (germline): SGHRS, YFSETQ. This CDR3 has 15 amino acids. The CDR3 coding sequence is TGCGCCAGCAGCTTGGGGGGAAGTGGTTTGACTGAAGCTTTCTTT. Its translation is CASSLGGSGLTEAFF.

The rearrangement joins TRBV27 to TRBJ2-7; D is possibly TRBD1 (5 bases). The germline gives CDR1 MNHEY, CDR2 SMNVEV (reference sequence). This CDR3 comprises 15 residues. V was clipped by 6 bases and J by 3 bases, with 18 bases between them. CDR3 in DNA: TGTGCCAGCAGCCGTGGACATTCGGCAAGCTACGAGCAGTACTTC. It encodes CASSRGHSASYEQYF.

The chain is built from TRBV28 and TRBJ2-5; TRBD1 matches at 12 bases. The germline gives CDR1 MDHEN, CDR2 SYDVKM. V dropped 2 bases and J dropped 3; count of bases not matched to a gene: 7. The CDR3 loop spans 17 amino acids. CDR3 nucleotides: TGTGCCAGCAGTTTACAGGGGACAGGGGGCTTTAAAGAGACCCAGTACTTC. Translation gives CASSLQGTGGFKETQYF. Together with reference TRBV28 and TRBJ2-5, the CDR3 gives the full variable domain: DVKVTQSSRYLVKRTGEKVFLECVQDMDHENMFWYRQDPGLGLRLIYFSYDVKMKEKGDIPEGYSVSREKKERFSLILESASTNQTSMYLCASSLQGTGGFKETQYFGPGTRLLVL.

The chain employs TRBV7-2 and TRBJ2-1; D is possibly TRBD2 (6 bases). This CDR3 has 15 amino acids. The V end lost 1 base, the J end lost 2 bases, and 9 bases lay between the germline ends. The V gene's germline CDR1 is SGHTA and CDR2 FQGNSA. The CDR3 region is CASSLVRDPYNEQFF. CDR3 nucleotide sequence: TGTGCCAGCAGCTTAGTGCGGGACCCCTACAATGAGCAGTTCTTC.

The rearrangement links TRBV11-2 to TRBJ2-7; perhaps TRBD1 as D (5 bases). Germline V CDR1 and CDR2: SGHAT, FQNNGV. V lost 5 bases, J lost 2 bases, and 19 bases lay in between. This CDR3 is built from 16 residues. CDR3 sequence: CASSRILDRGTYEQYF. The CDR3 DNA is TGTGCCAGCAGCCGCATCCTCGACAGAGGTACCTACGAGCAGTACTTC.

V and J are TRBV9 and TRBJ2-3; D remains unclear. CDR1 is SGDLS, CDR2 YYNGEE, per germline. The CDR3 is 16 amino acids. Trimming stripped 0 bases from V and 9 bases from J, with 20 bases between. The CDR3 coding sequence is TGTGCCAGCAGCGTAGCTCCGCGACCGGAGATGGGGACGCAGTATTTT. Protein: CASSVAPRPEMGTQYF.

Of note for this clone: Other DNA sequences of this sample code for an identical CDR3. The V and J genes are TRBV2 and TRBJ1-5, with unresolved D. The CDR3 extends over 15 amino acids. Germline V gives CDR1 SNHLY, CDR2 FYNNEI. Deletions cut 4 bases from V and 2 bases from J, with 12 bases between. The CDR3 protein is CASSGPGGGNQPQHF. CDR3 coding DNA: TGTGCCAGCAGTGGACCAGGAGGAGGCAATCAGCCCCAGCATTTT.

For the CDR3, the DNA is TGTGCCAGCAGTCCAGGGACCCCCTATGGCTACACCTTC. Protein sequence: CASSPGTPYGYTF. This chain links TRBV7-6 with TRBJ1-2, with D possibly matching TRBD1 (5 bases). The CDR3 runs 13 residues. V lost 6 bases and J lost 4, with 12 bases in between. Germline V lookup: CDR1 SGHVS, CDR2 FNYEAQ.

J is TRBJ2-2 and V is TRBV5-1, with TRBD2 as a possible D gene (5 bases). The V gene lost 4 bases and the J gene lost 0 bases, with 10 bases spanning the gap. The germline gives CDR1 SGHRS, CDR2 YFSETQ. The CDR3 extends over 15 amino acids. The CDR3 protein is CASSPQAANTGELFF. In nucleotides, the CDR3 is TGCGCCAGCAGCCCTCAAGCGGCGAACACCGGGGAGCTGTTTTTT.

The gene calls are TRBV5-8 and TRBJ2-3, with D possibly TRBD2 on 6 matching bases. V was cut by 4 bases and J by 0 bases, with 12 bases left in between. The germline V gene has CDR1 SGHTS and CDR2 YDEGEE. The CDR3 is made up of 15 amino acids. The CDR3: CASSGGTWSTDTQYF. CDR3 bases: TGTGCCAGCAGCGGCGGGACTTGGAGCACAGATACGCAGTATTTT.

The V and J genes are TRBV7-2 and TRBJ2-7, with TRBD2 matching over 15 bases. Trimming removed 7 bases from V and 6 bases from J; junction bases left unmatched: 10. Germline V gene lookup returns CDR1 SGHTA and CDR2 FQGNSA. This CDR3 has 16 amino acids. The CDR3 bases are TGTGCCAGCACCTCAGGACTAGCGGGAGGGCTTCCCGAGCAGTACTTC. Translating it yields CASTSGLAGGLPEQYF.

The V call is TRBV5-1, the J call TRBJ1-4, with D tentatively TRBD1 (5 bases). Trimming pared 5 bases from V and 13 bases from J, leaving 12 bases between. The CDR3 loop spans 11 amino acids. CDR1 is SGHRS and CDR2 is YFSETQ in the germline V gene. The CDR3 region has the DNA TGCGCCAGCAGGGGGTCGGGGGTACTGTTTTTT. Its protein product is CASRGSGVLFF. The whole variable domain, remainder taken from reference TRBV5-1 and TRBJ1-4, is KAGVTQTPRYLIKTRGQQVTLSCSPISGHRSVSWYQQTPGQGLQFLFEYFSETQRNKGNFPGRFSGRQFSNSRSEMNVSTLELGDSALYLCASRGSGVLFFGSGTQLSVL.

The J gene is TRBJ2-7, the V gene TRBV7-8; TRBD1 aligns across 12 bases. Germline lookup yields CDR1 SGHVS and CDR2 FQNEAQ. CDR3 length: 14 amino acids. V was pared by 8 bases and J by 6 bases, with 8 bases of the junction left unmatched. The CDR3 is CASVLPGQGAEQYF. CDR3 DNA sequence: TGTGCCAGCGTTCTTCCGGGACAGGGGGCCGAGCAGTACTTC.

The CDR3: CASSRLAGGTYEQYF. CDR3 nucleotide sequence: TGTGCCAGCAGCCGCCTAGCGGGAGGGACCTACGAGCAGTACTTC. V is TRBV28 and J is TRBJ2-7; 12 nucleotides match TRBD2. Trimming removed 6 bases from V and 2 bases from J; junction bases left unmatched: 5. The CDR3 extends over 15 amino acids. CDR1 and CDR2 (germline): MDHEN, SYDVKM.

J is TRBJ2-5 and V is TRBV28; possibly TRBD2 for D (7 bases). Looked up from germline, CDR1 is MDHEN and CDR2 is SYDVKM. CDR3 length equals 15 residues. V was pared by 2 bases and J by 4 bases, with 14 bases between. In DNA form, the CDR3 reads TGTGCCAGCAGTTTAGGGGTGGGAGGGGGAGAGACCCAGTACTTC. This codes for CASSLGVGGGETQYF.

The rearrangement joins TRBV29-1 to TRBJ2-2; D gene unclear. The CDR3 contains 14 residues. Germline CDR1 SQVTM, CDR2 ANQGSEA. V lost 4 bases and J 6 bases, leaving 15 bases between the germline ends. CDR3 in DNA: TGCAGCGTTGGGGTGCTCATCCCCCCCGGGGAGCTGTTTTTT. This codes for CSVGVLIPPGELFF.

The chain joins TRBV19 to TRBJ1-2, with D unresolved. V lost 3 bases to trimming and J lost 7 bases, with 18 bases between them. CDR3 length: 15 residues. The germline V gene encodes CDR1 LNHDA and CDR2 SQIVND (reference sequence). The CDR3 loop is CASSIESSVGRGYTF. The CDR3 region has the DNA TGTGCCAGTAGTATCGAGTCGTCAGTTGGTCGTGGCTACACCTTC.

This CDR3 is CATQAGRVNQPQHF. In DNA, the CDR3 is TGTGCCACCCAAGCAGGGAGAGTCAATCAGCCCCAGCATTTT. The genes are TRBV10-3 and TRBJ1-5; tentatively, D is TRBD1 (5 bases). The V end was cut by 10 bases, the J end by 3 bases, with 16 bases between. This CDR3 has 14 residues. Germline CDR1 reads ENHRY; CDR2 reads SYGVKD.

This clone was counted a single time. This chain connects TRBV5-4 to TRBJ2-1; D might be TRBD1 (5 bases). This CDR3 comprises 14 residues. Between the trimmed V and J ends, which lost 4 bases and 7 bases, there was a span of 15 bases. Germline CDR1 is SGHNT and CDR2 is YYREEE (reference sequence). The CDR3 here is CASSASSRTNEQFF. CDR3 DNA sequence: TGTGCCAGCAGCGCGTCTTCTAGGACAAATGAGCAGTTCTTC.

The V call is TRBV14, the J call TRBJ1-1; 11 nucleotides align to TRBD1. J was trimmed by 3 bases and V by 2 bases; bases with no gene match: 5. The CDR3 is made up of 16 amino acids. CDR1 and CDR2 (germline): SGHDN, FVKESK. CDR3 loop: CASSQTPGQGDTEAFF. CDR3 DNA: TGTGCCAGCAGCCAAACTCCGGGACAGGGGGACACTGAAGCTTTCTTT.